These T cell receptor beta chains were read from a single sample in a study of T cell repertoires in cytomegalovirus infection. TCRdb recomputed calls from the reads with MiXCR, one row per CDR3 protein. The sample includes over 250,000 distinct CDR3 sequences, under 25% seen only once; the top ten take approximately 19%. No antigen has been assigned to these receptors. The sequences come from cultured PBMCs, collected from culture after CMV antigen stimulation. The source is a human donor in good health (CMV status not recorded). Some clones in this sample may be carry-over from other donors' samples. Each CDR3 is given with its conserved first and last residue. D genes are given only for firm matches. Clone size is shown for a subset of rows, as once, few, many or a class of expanded clone.

TRBJ2-1 | 15 | NA | TRBV19 | NA | CASSNLAHSYNEQFF | TGTGCCAGTAGTAATCTAGCGCACTCCTACAATGAGCAGTTCTTC
TRBJ1-5 | 13 | few | TRBV29-1 | NA | CSVDQGRDQPQHF | TGCAGCGTAGACCAGGGGCGGGATCAGCCCCAGCATTTT
TRBJ2-1 | 18 | NA | TRBV5-5 | TRBD2 | CASSLVLAEVFSYNEQFF | TGTGCCAGCAGCTTGGTTCTAGCGGAGGTATTCTCCTACAATGAGCAGTTCTTC
TRBJ2-4 | 12 | NA | TRBV30 | NA | CAWSERGNIQYF | TGTGCCTGGAGTGAAAGGGGAAACATTCAGTACTTC
TRBJ1-5 | 18 | few | TRBV6-1 | NA | CASSERTRGRHSNQPQHF | TGTGCCAGCAGTGAAAGGACGAGGGGACGGCATAGCAATCAGCCCCAGCATTTT
TRBJ2-7 | 13 | few | TRBV4-3 | NA | CASSQEFQYEQYF | TGCGCCAGCAGCCAAGAATTCCAGTACGAGCAGTACTTC
TRBJ1-2 | 11 | many | TRBV7-2 | NA | CASSSNYGYTF | TGTGCCAGCAGTTCTAACTATGGCTACACCTTC
TRBJ1-2 | 13 | few | TRBV5-1 | NA | CASSQRSRTGYTF | TGCGCCAGCAGCCAGAGGAGCCGTACGGGCTACACCTTC
TRBJ2-5 | 13 | many | TRBV7-2 | NA | CASRQDNQETQYF | TGTGCCAGCAGGCAAGACAACCAAGAGACCCAGTACTTC
TRBJ2-1 | 15 | NA | TRBV20-1 | TRBD2 | CSARRLAGPYNEQFF | TGCAGTGCTAGACGGCTAGCGGGCCCCTACAATGAGCAGTTCTTC
TRBJ2-7 | 15 | NA | TRBV15 | NA | CATSRERPGSYEQYF | TGTGCCACCAGCAGAGAAAGGCCCGGATCCTACGAGCAGTACTTC
TRBJ1-1 | 14 | many | TRBV28 | TRBD1 | CASSRQGSATEAFF | TGTGCCAGCAGCCGACAGGGGTCGGCCACTGAAGCTTTCTTT
TRBJ2-3 | 16 | NA | TRBV3-1 | NA | CASSQVRTIRRDTQYF | TGTGCCAGCAGCCAAGTACGGACTATCCGCCGAGATACGCAGTATTTT
TRBJ1-1 | 13 | many | TRBV18 | TRBD1 | CASSTAQGAEAFF | TGTGCCAGCTCAACGGCACAGGGGGCTGAAGCTTTCTTT
TRBJ2-6 | 18 | NA | TRBV20-1 | NA | CSARDEGGGASGANVLTF | TGCAGTGCTAGAGATGAGGGTGGCGGCGCCTCTGGGGCCAACGTCCTGACTTTC
TRBJ2-1 | 15 | NA | TRBV7-9 | NA | CASSFPPLVGISQFF | TGTGCCAGCAGCTTCCCCCCCCTGGTCGGGATTTCCCAGTTCTTC
TRBJ1-6 | 14 | NA | TRBV11-3 | NA | CASRGLLLNSPLHF | TGTGCCAGCAGGGGGCTGTTGCTAAATTCACCCCTCCACTTT
TRBJ2-1 | 12 | few | TRBV6-2/TRBV6-3 | TRBD2 | CASSYAGGVEFF | TGTGCCAGCAGTTATGCGGGAGGGGTGGAGTTCTTC
TRBJ2-5 | 15 | few | TRBV28 | NA | CASSLSFRGQETQYF | TGTGCCAGCAGTTTAAGCTTCAGGGGTCAAGAGACCCAGTACTTC
TRBJ2-6 | 17 | NA | TRBV6-1 | NA | CASSELGFGSGANVLTF | TGTGCCAGCAGTGAACTAGGTTTTGGCTCTGGGGCCAACGTCCTGACTTTC
TRBJ1-1 | 14 | many | TRBV7-8 | TRBD1 | CASSSTRQGHEAFF | TGTGCCAGCAGCTCGACCCGACAGGGACATGAAGCTTTCTTT
TRBJ1-1 | 14 | few | TRBV4-2 | NA | CASSQEVTNTEAFF | TGTGCCAGCAGCCAAGAGGTCACGAACACTGAAGCTTTCTTT
TRBJ2-1 | 17 | few | TRBV5-4 | TRBD2 | CASSSPGGTSGINEQFF | TGTGCCAGCAGCTCCCCCGGGGGGACTAGCGGGATTAATGAGCAGTTCTTC
TRBJ2-3 | 12 | many | TRBV12-3/TRBV12-4 | NA | CASSFGSDTQYF | TGTGCCAGCAGTTTTGGGTCAGATACGCAGTATTTT
TRBJ2-5 | 11 | few | TRBV29-1 | NA | CSVAREETQYF | TGCAGCGTTGCACGGGAAGAGACCCAGTACTTC
TRBJ1-3 | 15 | NA | TRBV10-3 | NA | CAISPGDRSGNTIYF | TGTGCCATCAGTCCAGGGGATCGGTCTGGAAACACCATATATTTT
TRBJ2-5 | 15 | many | TRBV7-8 | NA | CASSLGWGREKTQYF | TGTGCCAGCAGCTTAGGGTGGGGGCGGGAGAAGACCCAGTACTTC
TRBJ1-2 | 14 | few | TRBV27 | NA | CASSFAGPRYGYTF | TGTGCCAGCAGTTTCGCAGGGCCCCGCTATGGCTACACCTTC
TRBJ1-1 | 14 | many | TRBV7-2 | NA | CASSLRTRKNEAFF | TGTGCCAGCAGCTTACGGACACGGAAAAATGAAGCTTTCTTT
TRBJ1-3 | 11 | few | TRBV19 | NA | CATPSGNTIYF | TGTGCCACCCCCTCTGGAAACACCATATATTTT
TRBJ2-1 | 15 | NA | TRBV4-1 | TRBD2 | CASSQRSGLYNEQFF | TGCGCCAGCAGCCAACGTAGCGGGCTCTACAATGAGCAGTTCTTC
TRBJ2-5 | 14 | NA | TRBV28 | NA | CASSAPGSRETQYF | TGTGCCAGCAGCGCCCCCGGGAGTCGAGAGACCCAGTACTTC
TRBJ2-7 | 14 | few | TRBV7-2 | NA | CASSLSGRVDEQYF | TGTGCCAGCAGCTTAAGCGGCAGGGTCGACGAGCAGTACTTC
TRBJ2-4 | 13 | once | TRBV27 | NA | CSTSALGKNIQYF | TGTTCGACCTCAGCCCTAGGGAAAAACATTCAGTACTTC
TRBJ2-7 | 15 | few | TRBV7-9 | TRBD1 | CASSFPGQGYYEQYF | TGTGCCAGCAGCTTTCCGGGACAGGGGTACTACGAGCAGTACTTC
TRBJ2-3 | 13 | NA | TRBV6-2/TRBV6-3 | TRBD1 | CASRAQGADTQYF | TGTGCCAGCAGAGCACAGGGGGCAGATACGCAGTATTTT
TRBJ1-1 | 13 | NA | TRBV5-4 | NA | CASSLGRQGEAFF | TGTGCCAGCAGCTTGGGCAGGCAGGGTGAAGCTTTCTTT
TRBJ1-1 | 15 | NA | TRBV27 | TRBD1 | CASSSMTGVRAGAFF | TGTGCCAGCAGTTCGATGACAGGGGTGAGGGCGGGGGCTTTCTTT
TRBJ2-1 | 18 | few | TRBV6-2/TRBV6-3 | TRBD2 | CASSTSIRREVWRGEQFF | TGTGCCAGCAGCACCTCGATTCGGCGGGAGGTCTGGAGAGGTGAGCAGTTCTTC
TRBJ2-7 | 13 | NA | TRBV2 | NA | CASSEAPPGEQYF | TGTGCCAGCAGTGAAGCCCCCCCGGGCGAGCAGTACTTC
TRBJ2-6 | 18 | NA | TRBV4-3 | TRBD1 | CASSQGQGGPSGANVLTF | TGCGCCAGCAGCCAAGGACAGGGGGGTCCCTCTGGGGCCAACGTCCTGACTTTC
TRBJ2-7 | 14 | NA | TRBV19 | TRBD1 | CASSDGTGSDEQYF | TGTGCCAGTAGTGACGGGACAGGGTCCGACGAGCAGTACTTC
TRBJ2-2 | 15 | NA | TRBV27 | TRBD2 | CASSSIAGAPGELFF | TGTGCCAGCAGCTCGATAGCGGGAGCCCCCGGGGAGCTGTTTTTT
TRBJ1-2 | 14 | few | TRBV24-1 | NA | CATSDFGDPNGYTF | TGTGCCACCAGTGATTTTGGAGACCCAAATGGCTACACCTTC
TRBJ1-4 | 17 | NA | TRBV7-9 | TRBD1 | CASSLYGTARGGEKLFF | TGTGCCAGCAGCTTATATGGGACAGCAAGAGGCGGTGAAAAACTGTTTTTT
TRBJ1-2 | 15 | many | TRBV6-6 | NA | CASNAREGGIYGYTF | TGTGCCAGCAACGCTAGGGAGGGGGGAATCTATGGCTACACCTTC
TRBJ2-1 | 12 | NA | TRBV30 | TRBD1 | CAWTWTGDEQFF | TGTGCCTGGACCTGGACAGGGGATGAGCAGTTCTTC
TRBJ1-3 | 13 | NA | TRBV7-2 | NA | CASSSSTGNTIYF | TGTGCCAGCAGCTCTAGTACCGGGAACACCATATATTTT
TRBJ2-5 | 16 | many | TRBV5-1 | TRBD2 | CASSLAAGGSQETQYF | TGCGCCAGCAGCTTGGCAGCGGGAGGTAGTCAAGAGACCCAGTACTTC